The 23 T cell receptor beta chains below all came from one sample that was sequenced in a study of Graves' ophthalmopathy and Graves' hyperthyroidism. The authors amplified TCR beta CDR3 regions, and they did so from RNA transcripts for repertoire sequencing. HTBI primers served in a first-round RT-PCR, which a second-round multiplex PCR followed. One entry per CDR3 protein, called by TCRdb with MiXCR from the multiplex PCR reads. Here the sample spans roughly 50,000 distinct CDR3 sequences, 50% being singletons. The sequenced material came from peripheral blood. These receptors all stem from an adult man with Graves' ophthalmopathy.

The V gene is TRBV7-9, the J gene TRBJ2-1; 10 bases agree with TRBD2. The CDR3 totals 18 residues. CDR1 and CDR2 (germline): SEHNR, FQNEAQ (reference sequence). With 2 bases clipped from V and 6 bases from J, the junction kept 13 bases outside the gene matches. The chain's CDR3 is CASSLTAGGLAGANEQFF. Here the CDR3 DNA reads TGTGCCAGCAGCTTAACCGCAGGGGGGCTAGCGGGAGCCAATGAGCAGTTCTTC.

This clonotype ranks as medium-sized. DNA of the CDR3: TGTGCCACCAGCAGAGCTTTACAGGGCGATTCACCCCTCCACTTT. Translating it yields CATSRALQGDSPLHF. This rearrangement joins TRBV15 to TRBJ1-6; the D gene is possibly TRBD1 (6 bases). Germline CDR1 and CDR2: LNHNV and YYDKDF (reference sequence). V lost 1 base and J lost 8, with 12 bases in between. The length of the CDR3 is 15 residues.

This clonotype has a count of ten or more. V is TRBV4-2 and J is TRBJ2-1; D possibly corresponds to TRBD1 (5 bases). The CDR3 is 15 residues long. CDR1 is LGHNA and CDR2 is YNFKEQ in the germline V gene. Trimming pared 3 bases from V and 6 bases from J, leaving 15 bases between. CDR3: CASSQTIGVGNEQFF. The DNA of the CDR3 is TGTGCCAGCAGCCAGACCATAGGGGTAGGCAATGAGCAGTTCTTC.

This chain links TRBV20-1 with TRBJ2-1, with D possibly being TRBD2 (5 bases). From germline, CDR1 is DFQATT and CDR2 SNEGSKA (reference sequence). V lost 3 bases, J lost 6 bases, and 18 bases lay in between. The CDR3 length is 15 residues. CDR3 sequence: CSASDSERSPNEQFF. The CDR3 bases are TGCAGTGCTAGTGATAGCGAGAGATCTCCCAATGAGCAGTTCTTC.

This clonotype showed up many times. This chain joins TRBV6-1 and TRBJ2-4; D might be TRBD1 (5 bases). Germline V lookup: CDR1 MNHNS, CDR2 SASEGT. The length of the CDR3 is 15 residues. Trimming took off 1 base at V and 5 bases at J, with 12 bases between the two ends. The CDR3 protein is CASSEEGLPQNIQYF. CDR3 bases: TGTGCCAGCAGTGAAGAGGGGCTGCCCCAAAACATTCAGTACTTC.

The chain joins TRBV3-1 to TRBJ2-5, with 10 positions matching TRBD1. CDR1 and CDR2 from the germline V gene are LGHDT and YNNKEL (reference sequence). Trimming at V came to 4 bases and at J to 0 bases, leaving 2 bases not matched to a gene. The CDR3 runs 15 residues. Here the CDR3 reads CASSLGTGDQETQYF. The DNA for the CDR3 is TGTGCCAGCAGCCTAGGGACAGGGGACCAAGAGACCCAGTACTTC.

Concerning this clonotype: A read error may account for a junction end that differs from germline. CDR3 residues: CASKEVGHQGKPFF. For the CDR3, the DNA is TGTGCCAGTAAGGAGGTCGGTCACCAGGGAAAACCGTTTTTT. J is TRBJ1-4 and V is TRBV19, with D maybe TRBD1 (5 bases). Germline loops: CDR1 LNHDA, CDR2 SQIVND (reference sequence). The CDR3 totals 14 residues.

At least ten counts were recorded for this clonotype. This sequence joins TRBV12-5 and TRBJ2-2, with D hard to call. The CDR3 is made up of 12 amino acids. CDR1 and CDR2 from the germline V gene are LGHNT and FRNRAP. V shed 1 base and J shed 3 bases, with 0 bases lying between them. CDR3 coding DNA: TGTGCTAGTGGTTTGGACACCGGGGAGCTGTTTTTT. Amino acids: CASGLDTGELFF. The full variable domain, rest sourced from reference TRBV12-5 and TRBJ2-2, is DARVTQTPRHKVTEMGQEVTMRCQPILGHNTVFWYRQTMMQGLELLAYFRNRAPLDDSGMPKDRFSAEMPDATLATLKIQPSEPRDSAVYFCASGLDTGELFFGEGSRLTVL.

This clonotype has just one count. A read error may account for a junction end that differs from germline. Written as DNA, the CDR3 is TGTGTCAGCAGTCCCCGGGACAGCGGCTATGGCTACACCTTC. Encoded protein: CVSSPRDSGYGYTF. J is TRBJ1-2 and V is TRBV5-6, with 7 positions matching TRBD1. The CDR3 length is 14 residues. Germline V CDR1 and CDR2: SGHDT, YYEEEE.

In this sample, this clonotype turned up many times. The genes are TRBV19 and TRBJ1-3; weak D call: TRBD1 (6 bases). The CDR3 is 15 residues long. Looked up from germline, CDR1 is LNHDA and CDR2 is SQIVND (reference sequence). Trimming took 6 bases from V and 4 from J, leaving 16 bases between them. For the CDR3, the DNA is TGTGCCAGTAGCCCGCCGGGGGGGCTGGGAAACACCATATATTTT. It translates to CASSPPGGLGNTIYF. Complete variable domain (other parts from reference TRBV19 and TRBJ1-3): DGGITQSPKYLFRKEGQNVTLSCEQNLNHDAMYWYRQDPGQGLRLIYYSQIVNDFQKGDIAEGYSVSREKKESFPLTVTSAQKNPTAFYLCASSPPGGLGNTIYFGEGSWLTVV.

In the case of this clonotype: Lacking the conserved final phenylalanine or tryptophan, this CDR3 likely reflects a read error. V is TRBV7-2 and J is TRBJ2-3; 8 nucleotides agree with TRBD2. Germline-derived CDR1 and CDR2 are SGHTA and FQGNSA. CDR3 length: 17 amino acids. The CDR3 sequence is CAGSLAGIALSTDTQYL. The DNA for the CDR3 is TGTGCCGGCAGCTTAGCGGGGATAGCTTTAAGCACAGATACGCAGTATCTT.

Note on this clonotype: Germline is not matched at one junction end, which may reflect a read error. This rearrangement joins TRBV7-3 to TRBJ2-2, with a possible D match to TRBD2 (5 bases). The CDR3 has 13 residues. The germline V gene encodes CDR1 SGHTA and CDR2 FQGTGA. CDR3 protein: CASSSMTTGELLF. DNA of the CDR3: TGTGCCAGCAGCTCAATGACCACCGGGGAGCTGCTTTTT.

This chain joins TRBV13 and TRBJ2-1; no clear D gene. V gave up 5 bases and J gave up 6 bases, with 17 bases separating them. The germline CDR1 and CDR2 sequences are PRHDT and FYEKMQ (reference sequence). CDR3 length: 15 residues. The DNA for the CDR3 is TGTGCCAGCAGCCGGTCGGTCGGGCTTATCAATGAGCAGTTCTTC. Its translation is CASSRSVGLINEQFF.

This chain links TRBV20-1 with TRBJ1-1; weak D call: TRBD1 (6 bases). With 0 bases removed from V and 1 base from J, the gap between germline ends came to 9 bases. From germline, CDR1 is DFQATT and CDR2 SNEGSKA (reference sequence). The CDR3 has 14 residues. The CDR3 sequence: CSARDRGRNTEAFF. CDR3 nucleotides: TGCAGTGCTAGAGACAGGGGCCGGAACACTGAAGCTTTCTTT.

This clonotype was seen only once. Lacking the conserved final phenylalanine or tryptophan, this CDR3 likely reflects a read error. The DNA is left out, because the CDR3 cannot be placed on it with certainty; the CDR3 is given as TCRdb lists it. The chain uses TRBV19 and TRBJ2-5. Germline V gene sequence: CDR1 LNHDA, CDR2 SQIVND (reference sequence). The CDR3 contains 8 residues when both ends are counted. The CDR3 region is CASSISRS.

This clonotype was found many times. This chain connects TRBV6-5 to TRBJ2-7; TRBD2 aligns across 11 bases. V shed 6 bases and J 4 bases; nucleotides not matched to a gene: 11. Germline V CDR1 and CDR2: MNHEY, SVGAGI. This CDR3 contains 16 residues. The CDR3 coding sequence is TGTGCCAGCAGCCTCGAGACTAGCGGGGATCCTTACGAGCAGTACTTC. Translated: CASSLETSGDPYEQYF.

This clonotype was recorded at least ten times. The chain employs TRBV5-1 and TRBJ1-1, with 7 bases lining up with TRBD1. CDR3 size: 12 residues. With 1 base clipped from V and 6 bases from J, the junction kept 0 bases outside the gene matches. Germline V lookup: CDR1 SGHRS, CDR2 YFSETQ. The CDR3 loop is CASSLTGAEAFF. CDR3 nucleotide sequence: TGCGCCAGCAGCTTGACAGGGGCTGAAGCTTTCTTT.

This clonotype was recorded many times. The chain uses TRBV19 and TRBJ2-3; D is possibly TRBD1 (7 bases). V was cut by 8 bases and J by 2 bases, with 17 bases left in between. Germline V gene sequence: CDR1 LNHDA, CDR2 SQIVND (reference sequence). This CDR3 region has 15 residues. DNA of the CDR3: TGTGCCAGTTCCGGGGGACAGCTAAACACAGATACGCAGTATTTT. This translates into CASSGGQLNTDTQYF.

This clonotype was picked up many times. The chain carries TRBV6-5 and TRBJ2-7; 9 bases are a match to TRBD1. Germline V lookup: CDR1 MNHEY, CDR2 SVGAGI. V lost 5 bases and J lost 0; bases outside the gene matches: 5. This CDR3 region has 15 residues. Here the CDR3 reads CASSPGTGNSYEQYF. CDR3 nucleotide sequence: TGTGCCAGCAGTCCCGGGACAGGGAACTCCTACGAGCAGTACTTC.

The rearrangement uses TRBV29-1 and TRBJ2-1; no clear D gene. CDR1 is SQVTM and CDR2 is ANQGSEA in the germline V gene. The CDR3 covers 14 residues. CDR3 nucleotides: TGCATCATCCTGCTTCCACCGCAGCCCAATGAGCAGTTCTTC. Amino acid sequence: CIILLPPQPNEQFF.

To note about this clonotype: One end of the junction does not line up with germline, which may come from a read error. The CDR3 sequence: CSATGLGGNTIRF. DNA of the CDR3: TGCAGTGCTACAGGGTTAGGTGGAAACACCATACGTTTT. The chain recombines TRBV20-1 with TRBJ1-3, with D maybe TRBD1 (5 bases). The CDR3 is 13 residues long. The germline V gene encodes CDR1 DFQATT and CDR2 SNEGSKA (reference sequence).

By share, this clonotype counts as medium-sized (0.01 to 0.1%). This sequence joins TRBV20-1 and TRBJ2-7; D tentatively reads TRBD1 or TRBD2 (5 bases each). Looked up from germline, CDR1 is DFQATT and CDR2 is SNEGSKA (reference sequence). The V gene lost 6 bases and the J gene lost 0 bases, with 12 bases spanning the gap. CDR3 length: 13 amino acids. The CDR3 protein is CSARDLRSYEQYF. In DNA form, the CDR3 reads TGCAGTGCACGGGACCTCCGCTCCTACGAGCAGTACTTC.

This clonotype was detected ten times or more. The chain combines TRBV4-1 with TRBJ2-7; D remains ambiguous. The CDR3 sequence is 13 residues long. V lost 1 base, J lost 3 bases, and 7 bases lay in between. The germline gives CDR1 MGHRA, CDR2 YSYEKL. This chain's CDR3 is CASSQVVDYEQYF. CDR3 bases: TGCGCCAGCAGCCAAGTCGTGGACTACGAGCAGTACTTC.